This TCR beta chain was retrieved from a study of T-cell reconstitution after alpha-beta-depleted transplantation in children. This clonotype was counted at least ten times. Trimming shortened V by 1 base and J by 2 bases, and 12 bases separated the two germline ends. There are 14 residues in the CDR3. CDR1 is DFQATT and CDR2 is SNEGSKA in the germline V gene (reference sequence). Unique molecular identifiers were used in preparing the TCRbeta library. TCRdb re-called the PCR reads with MiXCR, one entry per CDR3 protein. Of 600,000 to 700,000 distinct CDR3 sequences in the sample, roughly 15% are singletons; the top ten hold 0.9% to 1.2%.

J is TRBJ2-7 and V is TRBV20-1, with D perhaps TRBD1 (5 bases). The clonotype comes from a human donor who donated a stem cell graft to a child with acute myeloid leukemia. This specimen consisted of PBMCs from the stem cell graft donor, obtained from the stem cell graft. CDR3 loop: CSARGWGSAYEQYF. The CDR3 coding sequence is TGCAGTGCTAGAGGGTGGGGCTCAGCCTACGAGCAGTACTTC.